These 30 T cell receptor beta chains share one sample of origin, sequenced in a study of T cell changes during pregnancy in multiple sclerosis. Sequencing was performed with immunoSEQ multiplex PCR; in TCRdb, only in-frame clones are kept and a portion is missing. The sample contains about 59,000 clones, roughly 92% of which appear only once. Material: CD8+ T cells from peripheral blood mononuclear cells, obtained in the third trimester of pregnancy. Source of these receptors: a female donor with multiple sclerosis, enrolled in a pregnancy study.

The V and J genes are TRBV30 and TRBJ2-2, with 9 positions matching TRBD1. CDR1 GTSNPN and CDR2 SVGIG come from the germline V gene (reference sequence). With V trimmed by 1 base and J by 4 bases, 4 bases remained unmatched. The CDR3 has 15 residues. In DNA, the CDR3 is TGTGCCTGGAGTGAAGGACAGGGGATCACCGGGGAGCTGTTTTTT. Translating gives CAWSEGQGITGELFF.

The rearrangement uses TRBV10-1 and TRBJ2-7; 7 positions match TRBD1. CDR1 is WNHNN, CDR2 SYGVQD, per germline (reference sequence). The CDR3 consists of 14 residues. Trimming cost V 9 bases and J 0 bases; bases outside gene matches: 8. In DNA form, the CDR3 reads TGCGCCAGTCTAGCCGGACAGGACTCCTACGAGCAGTACTTC. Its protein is CASLAGQDSYEQYF.

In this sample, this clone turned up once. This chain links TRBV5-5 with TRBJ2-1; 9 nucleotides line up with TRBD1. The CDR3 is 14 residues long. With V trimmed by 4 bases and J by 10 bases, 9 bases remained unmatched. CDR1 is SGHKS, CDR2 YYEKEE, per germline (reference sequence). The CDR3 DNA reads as TGTGCCAGCAGCCTGGGACAGGGCTCGAGGGAGCAGTTCTTC. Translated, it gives CASSLGQGSREQFF.

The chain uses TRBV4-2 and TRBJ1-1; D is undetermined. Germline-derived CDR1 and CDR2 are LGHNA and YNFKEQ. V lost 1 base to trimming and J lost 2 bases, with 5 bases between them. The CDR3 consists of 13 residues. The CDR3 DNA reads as TGTGCCAGCAGCCAAGCGGTAAACACTGAAGCTTTCTTT. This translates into CASSQAVNTEAFF.

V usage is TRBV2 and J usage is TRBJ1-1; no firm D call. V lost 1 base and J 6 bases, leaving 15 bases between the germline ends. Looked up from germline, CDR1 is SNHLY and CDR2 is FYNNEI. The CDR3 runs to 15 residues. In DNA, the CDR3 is TGTGCCAGCAGTGAAGGTGTGGGGAGAAACGCTGAAGCTTTCTTT. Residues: CASSEGVGRNAEAFF.

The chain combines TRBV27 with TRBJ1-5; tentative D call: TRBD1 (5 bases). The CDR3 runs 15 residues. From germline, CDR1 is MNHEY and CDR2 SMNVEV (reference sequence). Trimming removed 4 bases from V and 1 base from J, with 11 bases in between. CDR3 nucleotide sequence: TGTGCCAGCAGTTGGGGCGTGGGAAGCAATCAGCCCCAGCATTTT. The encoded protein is CASSWGVGSNQPQHF.

In DNA form, the CDR3 reads TGTGCCAGTAGTTTTAATAGCGAATCTCCCTACGAGCAGTACTTC. Translated, it gives CASSFNSESPYEQYF. The rearrangement uses TRBV19 and TRBJ2-7; possibly TRBD2 for D (5 bases). The germline V gene has CDR1 LNHDA and CDR2 SQIVND (reference sequence). V shed 5 bases and J shed 2 bases, with 16 bases lying between them. The CDR3 runs to 15 residues.

The CDR3 sequence: CASSPDRGFINEQFF. CDR3 nucleotide sequence: TGCGCCAGCAGTCCCGACAGGGGGTTCATCAATGAGCAGTTCTTC. The rearrangement links TRBV10-1 to TRBJ2-1; TRBD1 aligns across 9 bases. In germline, CDR1 is WNHNN, CDR2 SYGVQD (reference sequence). The CDR3 runs to 15 residues. With V trimmed by 5 bases and J by 6 bases, 8 bases remained unmatched.

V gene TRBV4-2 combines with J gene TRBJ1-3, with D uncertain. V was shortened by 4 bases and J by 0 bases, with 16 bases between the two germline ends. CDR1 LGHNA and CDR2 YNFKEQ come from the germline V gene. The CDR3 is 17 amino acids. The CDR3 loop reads CASSLRLEAYSGNTIYF. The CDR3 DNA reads TGTGCCAGCAGCCTTAGACTCGAGGCCTACTCTGGAAACACCATATATTTT.

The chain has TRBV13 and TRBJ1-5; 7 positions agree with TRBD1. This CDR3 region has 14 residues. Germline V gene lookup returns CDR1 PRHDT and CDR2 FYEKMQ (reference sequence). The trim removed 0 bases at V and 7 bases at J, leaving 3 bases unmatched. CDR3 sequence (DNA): TGTGCCAGCAGCTTAGGACAGGGGTTCCAGCCCCAGCATTTT. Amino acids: CASSLGQGFQPQHF.

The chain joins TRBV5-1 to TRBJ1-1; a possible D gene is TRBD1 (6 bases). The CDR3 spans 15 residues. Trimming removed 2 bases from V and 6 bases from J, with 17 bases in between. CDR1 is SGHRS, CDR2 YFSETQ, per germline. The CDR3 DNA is TGCGCCAGCAGCTTTGTGTTTGGAGGACAGCCTGAAGCTTTCTTT. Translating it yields CASSFVFGGQPEAFF.

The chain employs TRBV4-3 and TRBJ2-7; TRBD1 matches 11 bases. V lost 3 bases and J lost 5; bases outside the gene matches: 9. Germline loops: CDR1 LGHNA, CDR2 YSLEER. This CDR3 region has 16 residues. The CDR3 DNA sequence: TGCGCCAGCAGCCACACCCCGGGACAGGGGGGCAACGAGCAGTACTTC. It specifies CASSHTPGQGGNEQYF.

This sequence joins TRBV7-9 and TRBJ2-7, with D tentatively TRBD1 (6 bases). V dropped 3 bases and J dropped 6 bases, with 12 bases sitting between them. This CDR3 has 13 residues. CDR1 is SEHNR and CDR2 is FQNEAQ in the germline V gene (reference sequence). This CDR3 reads CASSFAGTSEQYF. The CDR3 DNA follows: TGTGCCAGCAGCTTCGCAGGGACAAGCGAGCAGTACTTC.

The CDR3 loop is CAWGTAGLGTEAFF. DNA of the CDR3: TGTGCCTGGGGCACCGCGGGGTTGGGGACTGAAGCTTTCTTT. The V and J genes are TRBV30 and TRBJ1-1; unclear D gene. Trimming cost V 5 bases and J 5 bases, with 18 bases left between them. In germline, CDR1 is GTSNPN, CDR2 SVGIG (reference sequence). The CDR3 spans 14 residues.

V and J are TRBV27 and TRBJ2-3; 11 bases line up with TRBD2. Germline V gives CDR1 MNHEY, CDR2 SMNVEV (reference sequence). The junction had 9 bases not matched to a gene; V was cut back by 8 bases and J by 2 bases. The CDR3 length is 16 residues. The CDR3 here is CASRIVGLAATDTQYF. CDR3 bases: TGTGCCAGCCGAATAGTGGGACTAGCGGCCACAGATACGCAGTATTTT.

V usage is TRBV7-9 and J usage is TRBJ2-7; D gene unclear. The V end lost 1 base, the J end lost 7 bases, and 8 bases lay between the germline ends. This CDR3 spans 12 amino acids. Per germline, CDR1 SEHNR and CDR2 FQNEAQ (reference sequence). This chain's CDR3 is CASSLELREQYF. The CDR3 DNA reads TGTGCCAGCAGCTTAGAATTGAGAGAGCAGTACTTC.

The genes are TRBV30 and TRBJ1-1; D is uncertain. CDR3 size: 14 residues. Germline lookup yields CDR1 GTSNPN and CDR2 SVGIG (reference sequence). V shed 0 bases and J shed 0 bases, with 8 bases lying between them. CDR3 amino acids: CAWSVGSLNTEAFF. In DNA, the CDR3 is TGTGCCTGGAGTGTGGGCAGCTTGAACACTGAAGCTTTCTTT. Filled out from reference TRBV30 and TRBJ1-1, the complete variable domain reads SQTIHQWPATLVQPVGSPLSLECTVEGTSNPNLYWYRQAAGRGLQLLFYSVGIGQISSEVPQNLSASRPQDRQFILSSKKLLLSDSGFYLCAWSVGSLNTEAFFGQGTRLTVV.

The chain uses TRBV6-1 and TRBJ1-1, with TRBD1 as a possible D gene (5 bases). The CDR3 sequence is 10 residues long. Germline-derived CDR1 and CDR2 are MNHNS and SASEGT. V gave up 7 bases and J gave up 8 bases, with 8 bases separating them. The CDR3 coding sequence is TGTGCCAGCACGGAGGGGGAAGCTTTCTTT. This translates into CASTEGEAFF.

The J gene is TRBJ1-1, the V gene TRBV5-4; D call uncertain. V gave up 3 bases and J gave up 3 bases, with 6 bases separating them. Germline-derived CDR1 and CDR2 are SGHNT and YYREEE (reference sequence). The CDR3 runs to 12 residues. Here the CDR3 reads CASSSVDTEAFF. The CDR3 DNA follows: TGTGCCAGCAGCTCGGTAGACACTGAAGCTTTCTTT.

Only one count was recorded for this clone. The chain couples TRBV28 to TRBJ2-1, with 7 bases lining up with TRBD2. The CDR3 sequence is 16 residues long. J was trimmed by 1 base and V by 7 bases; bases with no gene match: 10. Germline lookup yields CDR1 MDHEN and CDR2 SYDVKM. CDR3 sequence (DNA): TGTGCCAGCACGCTGTTTAGCGGGTCTTCCTACAATGAGCAGTTCTTC. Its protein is CASTLFSGSSYNEQFF.

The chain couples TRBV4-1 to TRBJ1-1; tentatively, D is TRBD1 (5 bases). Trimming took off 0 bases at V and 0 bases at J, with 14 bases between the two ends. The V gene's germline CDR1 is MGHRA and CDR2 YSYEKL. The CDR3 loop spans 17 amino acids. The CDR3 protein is CASSQDLGLVMNTEAFF. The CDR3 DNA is TGCGCCAGCAGCCAAGATCTGGGACTGGTTATGAACACTGAAGCTTTCTTT.

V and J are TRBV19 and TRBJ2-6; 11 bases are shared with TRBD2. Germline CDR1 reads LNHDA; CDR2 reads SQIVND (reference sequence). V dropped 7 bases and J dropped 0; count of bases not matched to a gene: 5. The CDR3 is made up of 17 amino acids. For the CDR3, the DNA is TGTGCCAGTATCCTAGCGGGAGGCTCCTCTGGGGCCAACGTCCTGACTTTC. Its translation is CASILAGGSSGANVLTF.

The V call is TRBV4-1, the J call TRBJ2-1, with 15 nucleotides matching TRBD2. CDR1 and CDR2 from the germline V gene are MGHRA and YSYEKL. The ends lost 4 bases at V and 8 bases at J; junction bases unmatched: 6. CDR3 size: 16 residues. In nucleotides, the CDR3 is TGCGCCAGCAGCCCGGGACTAGCGGGAGGAATGTATGAGCAGTTCTTC. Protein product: CASSPGLAGGMYEQFF.

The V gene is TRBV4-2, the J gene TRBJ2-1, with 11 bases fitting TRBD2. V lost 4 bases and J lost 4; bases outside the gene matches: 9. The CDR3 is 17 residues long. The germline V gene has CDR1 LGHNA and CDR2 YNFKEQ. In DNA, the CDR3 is TGTGCCAGCAGCCCGAAATTGGGACTAGCGGATTACAATGAGCAGTTCTTC. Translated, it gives CASSPKLGLADYNEQFF.

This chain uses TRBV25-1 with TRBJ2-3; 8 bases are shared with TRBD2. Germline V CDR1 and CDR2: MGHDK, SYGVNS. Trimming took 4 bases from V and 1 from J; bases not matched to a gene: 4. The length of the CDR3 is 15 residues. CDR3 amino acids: CASSGGGWGTDTQYF. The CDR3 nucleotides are TGTGCCAGCAGTGGCGGGGGGTGGGGCACAGATACGCAGTATTTT.

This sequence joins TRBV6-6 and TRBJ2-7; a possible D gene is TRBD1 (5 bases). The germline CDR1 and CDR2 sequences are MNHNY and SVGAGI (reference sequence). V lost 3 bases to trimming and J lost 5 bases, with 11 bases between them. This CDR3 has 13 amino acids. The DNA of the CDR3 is TGTGCCAGCAGTTATACTAAGGGGAACGAGCAGTACTTC. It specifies CASSYTKGNEQYF.

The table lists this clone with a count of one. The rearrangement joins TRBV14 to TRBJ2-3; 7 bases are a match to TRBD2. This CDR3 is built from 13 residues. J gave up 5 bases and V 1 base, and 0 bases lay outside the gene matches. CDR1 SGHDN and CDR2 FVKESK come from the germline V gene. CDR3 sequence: CASSQAGGDTQYF. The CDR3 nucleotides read TGTGCCAGCAGCCAAGCGGGGGGAGATACGCAGTATTTT.

In DNA form, the CDR3 reads TGTGCCAGCAGCTTGCAGCAGGGACAGAACGAGCAGTACTTC. This translates into CASSLQQGQNEQYF. This chain joins TRBV5-4 and TRBJ2-7; 7 positions agree with TRBD1. After removal of 1 base from V and 5 bases from J, the junction contained 6 bases not matched to a gene. The CDR3 loop spans 14 amino acids. The V gene's germline CDR1 is SGHNT and CDR2 YYREEE (reference sequence).

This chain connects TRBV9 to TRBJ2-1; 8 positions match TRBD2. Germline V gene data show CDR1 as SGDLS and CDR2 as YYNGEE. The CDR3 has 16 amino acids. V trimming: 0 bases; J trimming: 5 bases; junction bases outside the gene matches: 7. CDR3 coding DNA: TGTGCCAGCAGCGTAGATGAGCGGGAGTTTAACAATGAGCAGTTCTTC. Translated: CASSVDEREFNNEQFF.

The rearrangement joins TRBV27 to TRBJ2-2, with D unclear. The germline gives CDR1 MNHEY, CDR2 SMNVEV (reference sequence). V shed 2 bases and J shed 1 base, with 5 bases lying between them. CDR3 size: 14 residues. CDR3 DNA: TGTGCCAGCAGTTTAATCGGGAACACCGGGGAGCTGTTTTTT. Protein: CASSLIGNTGELFF.